The 22 T cell receptor beta chains presented below share a single source sample, sequenced in a study of CD8+CD57+ T cells in acquired aplastic anemia. TCR beta VDJ and CDR3 were profiled, and genomic DNA was the template. From the reads, TCRdb called clonotypes with MiXCR, one entry per CDR3 protein. The sample shows some 410,000 distinct CDR3 sequences, roughly 68% of them seen only once. The material sequenced was sorted CD4+, CD8+, or CD8+CD57+ T cells (not recorded which) from PBMCs. Every receptor here comes from a human donor in good health, serving as a control.

This clonotype has a handful of counts. Just one base apart from a much larger clone, this may be a read error. The J gene is TRBJ2-7, the V gene TRBV29-1; 7 bases map to TRBD1. The CDR3 covers 12 residues. Germline V gene sequence: CDR1 SQVTM, CDR2 ANQGSEA. The DNA of the CDR3 is TGCAGCGTCCAGGCCGGGACAGAGGGGAGAGACTTC. It is translated as CSVQAGTEGRDF.

The chain combines TRBV5-1 with TRBJ1-5; D gene uncertain. The germline gives CDR1 SGHRS, CDR2 YFSETQ. With 0 bases removed from V and 2 bases from J, the gap between germline ends came to 12 bases. The CDR3 totals 16 residues. The CDR3 reads CASSLARAGGNQPQHF. The CDR3 region has the DNA TGCGCCAGCAGCTTGGCGCGAGCGGGCGGCAATCAGCCCCAGCATTTT.

Details on this clonotype: This sequence may be a read error, since a much larger clone differs from it by one base. The chain couples TRBV11-2 to TRBJ1-4; D not resolved. The CDR3 spans 14 residues. V dropped 7 bases and J dropped 4 bases, with 13 bases sitting between them. CDR1 SGHAT and CDR2 FQNNGV come from the germline V gene. Here the CDR3 reads CASTPERFNEKLFF. The CDR3 DNA reads TGTGCCAGCACTCCGGAACGGTTTAATGAAAAACTGTTTTTT. Looking up the rest from reference TRBV11-2 and TRBJ1-4 gives the full variable domain: EAGVAQSPRYKIIEKRQSVAFWCNPISGHATLYWYQQILGQGPKLLIQFQNNGVVDDSQLPKDRFSAERLKGVDSTLKIQPAKLEDSAVYLCASTPERFNEKLFFGSGTQLSVL.

This clonotype was observed at least ten times. The V and J genes are TRBV20-1 and TRBJ2-1; 14 bases align to TRBD2. This CDR3 comprises 17 residues. Germline lookup yields CDR1 DFQATT and CDR2 SNEGSKA (reference sequence). Trimming took 4 bases from V and 6 from J; bases not matched to a gene: 11. The CDR3: CSATRLAGGPDSNEQFF. CDR3 nucleotides: TGCAGTGCTACGAGACTAGCGGGGGGGCCTGACTCCAATGAGCAGTTCTTC.

The chain links TRBV6-5 to TRBJ2-2; D is perhaps TRBD2 (5 bases). V dropped 10 bases and J dropped 6 bases, with 15 bases sitting between them. This CDR3 comprises 13 residues. CDR1 and CDR2 from the germline V gene are MNHEY and SVGAGI. The CDR3 reads CAISARTAGELFF. The CDR3 nucleotides are TGTGCCATTAGCGCAAGAACGGCCGGGGAGCTGTTTTTT.

A word on this clonotype: At one end, the junction sequence differs from germline, possibly due to a read error. V gene TRBV25-1 combines with J gene TRBJ2-1, with TRBD2 matching over 8 bases. This CDR3 is 13 amino acids long. CDR1 and CDR2 (germline): MGHDK, SYGVNS. The CDR3: CASSGGAENERFF. The CDR3 nucleotides read TGTGCCAGCAGCGGGGGGGCCGAAAATGAGCGGTTCTTC.

Concerning this clonotype itself: Germline is not matched at one junction end, which may reflect a read error. The chain combines TRBV6-1 with TRBJ2-1; 12 bases align to TRBD2. The length of the CDR3 is 14 residues. Germline CDR1 is MNHNS and CDR2 is SASEGT. The CDR3 here is CASRLAGGGNEPFF. The CDR3 region has the DNA TGTGCCAGCAGACTAGCGGGGGGTGGGAATGAGCCGTTCTTC.

This clonotype was seen ten or more times. J is TRBJ1-2 and V is TRBV28; the D gene is possibly TRBD1 (6 bases). The CDR3 loop spans 16 amino acids. Trimming removed 2 bases at V and 4 bases at J, with 17 bases between. CDR1 is MDHEN, CDR2 SYDVKM, per germline. CDR3 sequence: CASSLRGDTDSYGYTF. The CDR3 coding sequence is TGTGCCAGCAGTTTAAGGGGGGACACGGACTCCTATGGCTACACCTTC.

The table lists this clonotype with a few counts. The rearrangement links TRBV28 to TRBJ2-2, with TRBD1 matching over 8 bases. Trimming took 2 bases from V and 5 from J; bases not matched to a gene: 13. There are 18 residues in the CDR3. Germline lookup yields CDR1 MDHEN and CDR2 SYDVKM. The CDR3 region is CASSLGQGAFRGTGELFF. The CDR3 coding sequence is TGTGCCAGCAGTTTAGGCCAGGGGGCCTTCAGGGGGACCGGGGAGCTGTTTTTT.

Only one count was recorded for this clonotype. No conserved phenylalanine or tryptophan ends this CDR3, so it is likely a read error. It is unclear where the CDR3 begins or ends on the DNA, so no DNA is shown, and the CDR3 is as TCRdb lists it. The CDR3 spells CSVEKILPGLA. This sequence joins TRBV29-1 and TRBJ1-1. The CDR3 region is 11 residues in length, termini included. CDR1 is SQVTM, CDR2 ANQGSEA, per germline.

To note about this clonotype: Germline and junction disagree at one end, which may indicate a read error. The chain recombines TRBV9 with TRBJ2-7; 10 positions match TRBD1. This CDR3 is 14 amino acids long. Germline values: CDR1 SGDLS, CDR2 YYNGEE. CDR3 coding DNA: TGTGCCAGCAGTTCCGGACAGGGGGTGGGCCATCCACACTTC. This translates into CASSSGQGVGHPHF.

This clonotype was detected ten times or more. This chain uses TRBV29-1 with TRBJ2-6, with D possibly TRBD1 on 6 matching bases. In germline, CDR1 is SQVTM, CDR2 ANQGSEA. This CDR3 spans 18 amino acids. The V gene lost 2 bases and the J gene lost 0 bases, with 17 bases spanning the gap. The CDR3 spells CSVEQRSRGSSGANVLTF. Written as DNA, the CDR3 is TGCAGCGTTGAACAAAGGAGCAGGGGTAGCTCTGGGGCCAACGTCCTGACTTTC.

The V gene is TRBV29-1, the J gene TRBJ2-7, with TRBD1 identical over 7 bases. Germline V gives CDR1 SQVTM, CDR2 ANQGSEA. This CDR3 contains 12 residues. V gave up 7 bases and J gave up 7 bases; unmatched junction bases: 10. Here the CDR3 reads CSAENDREEQYF. Here the CDR3 DNA reads TGCAGCGCTGAGAACGACAGGGAAGAGCAGTACTTC.

This chain joins TRBV2 and TRBJ2-1; a possible D gene is TRBD2 (6 bases). The end of the DNA aligns better with TRBJ2-7, so the J call may be wrong. CDR1 is SNHLY and CDR2 is FYNNEI in the germline V gene. This CDR3 comprises 13 residues. The CDR3 reads CASSSREYSPQYF. The CDR3 DNA follows: TGTGCCAGCAGTAGTCGGGAGTATTCACCGCAGTACTTC.

For this clonotype: One end of the junction does not line up with germline, which may come from a read error. The V gene is TRBV10-3, the J gene TRBJ2-7, with D perhaps TRBD1 (6 bases). This CDR3 region has 16 residues. CDR1 ENHRY and CDR2 SYGVKD come from the germline V gene. As DNA, the CDR3 is TGTGCCATCAGTCACCCTCCGGGACAAGGTACAAACGATCAGGACTTC. Translated, it gives CAISHPPGQGTNDQDF.

The CDR3, as DNA: TGTGCCAGCAGTAGCTCTGGGGAGAACCACAATGAGCAGTTCTTC. It is translated as CASSSSGENHNEQFF. The V gene is TRBV12-3 or TRBV12-4, the J gene TRBJ2-1; TRBD2 might be the D (5 bases). The ends were cut back, 5 bases at V and 5 bases at J, with 16 bases in the middle. This CDR3 is 15 amino acids long.

Only one count was recorded for this clonotype. The chain links TRBV7-2 to TRBJ1-2, with a possible D match to TRBD2 (6 bases). The J call could be wrong; TRBJ2-5 is a better fit for the DNA end. In germline, CDR1 is SGHTA, CDR2 FQGNSA. The CDR3 length is 14 residues. CDR3 residues: CASSSGAGVEGQYF. CDR3 coding DNA: TGTGCCAGCAGCTCAGGAGCGGGCGTGGAGGGCCAGTACTTC.

Of note for this clonotype: Because it lacks the conserved phenylalanine or tryptophan at the end, this CDR3 is likely a read error. The DNA is left out, because the CDR3 cannot be placed on it with certainty; the CDR3 is given as TCRdb lists it. The rearrangement links TRBV2 to TRBJ2-5; no DNA check was done on the table's D call, TRBD1. The germline V gene has CDR1 SNHLY and CDR2 FYNNEI. Termini included, the CDR3 measures 16 amino acids. CDR3: CASRAKGGDEKLSFYS.

The chain couples TRBV29-1 to TRBJ2-3; a weak D match, TRBD2 (6 bases). Looked up from germline, CDR1 is SQVTM and CDR2 is ANQGSEA. The V end lost 0 bases, the J end lost 2 bases, and 18 bases lay between the germline ends. The CDR3 is 17 residues long. The CDR3: CSVEDPRSRGVTDTQYF. The CDR3 DNA reads as TGCAGCGTTGAAGACCCTCGTTCGCGGGGAGTCACAGATACGCAGTATTTT.

Only a few counts were recorded for this clonotype. The rearrangement links TRBV3-1 to TRBJ1-3; 8 nucleotides agree with TRBD1. Unmatched junction bases numbered 6, after V lost 1 base and J lost 4 bases. The CDR3 loop spans 16 amino acids. Germline V gene sequence: CDR1 LGHDT, CDR2 YNNKEL (reference sequence). This chain's CDR3 is CASSQAGQGGGNTIYF. In DNA form, the CDR3 reads TGTGCCAGCAGCCAAGCCGGACAGGGAGGAGGAAACACCATATATTTT.

The chain carries TRBV20-1 and TRBJ1-2; D perhaps matches TRBD1 (5 bases). The CDR3 has 11 amino acids. The V end was cut by 3 bases, the J end by 13 bases, with 15 bases between. Germline CDR1 and CDR2: DFQATT and SNEGSKA (reference sequence). The CDR3 here is CSARIPDQGTF. The CDR3 DNA is TGCAGTGCTAGGATTCCGGATCAGGGCACCTTC.

This clonotype was detected ten times or more. V is TRBV7-8 and J is TRBJ2-1; no clear D. CDR3 length: 11 residues. The V end was cut by 1 base, the J end by 5 bases, with 0 bases between. In germline, CDR1 is SGHVS, CDR2 FQNEAQ. For the CDR3, the DNA is TGTGCCAGCAGCTTAGACAATGAGCAGTTCTTC. Residues: CASSLDNEQFF.